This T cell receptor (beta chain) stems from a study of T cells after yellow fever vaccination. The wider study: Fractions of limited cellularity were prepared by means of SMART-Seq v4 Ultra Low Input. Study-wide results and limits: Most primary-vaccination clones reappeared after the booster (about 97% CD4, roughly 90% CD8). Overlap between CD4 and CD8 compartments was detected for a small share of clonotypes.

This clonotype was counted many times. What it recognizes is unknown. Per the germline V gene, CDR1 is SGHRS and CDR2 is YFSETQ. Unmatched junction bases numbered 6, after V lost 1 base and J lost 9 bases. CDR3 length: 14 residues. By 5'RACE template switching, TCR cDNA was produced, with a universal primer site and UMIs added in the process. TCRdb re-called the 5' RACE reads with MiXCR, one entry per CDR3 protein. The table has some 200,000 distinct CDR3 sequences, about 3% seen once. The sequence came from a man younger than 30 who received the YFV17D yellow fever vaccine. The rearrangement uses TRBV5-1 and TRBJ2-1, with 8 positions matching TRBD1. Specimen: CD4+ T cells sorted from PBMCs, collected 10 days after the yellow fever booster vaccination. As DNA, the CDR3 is TGCGCCAGCAGCTTGCCCAGGGGGCAGGGTGAGCAGTTCTTC. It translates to CASSLPRGQGEQFF.